Given below is one T cell receptor (beta chain) in context. Libraries were prepared by immunoSEQ multiplex PCR; TCRdb keeps only in-frame clonotypes and omits some of them. The sample records 1.5 million to 2.5 million clones, approximately 94% being singletons. Terminally differentiated effector memory CD45RA+ cells were left out of the naive CD8 fraction, which was CD45RO-negative and positively selected for CCR7. This sample is drawn from a study of shared clonotypes between healthy human individuals. This TCR derives from a man between 18 and 35 years old in good health. The sequenced material came from naive CD8+ T cells sorted from blood.

CDR3 protein: CASSPRGRTVNTEAFF. The CDR3 bases are TGTGCCAGCAGTCCTCGGGGGCGGACTGTTAACACTGAAGCTTTCTTT. The chain joins TRBV28 to TRBJ1-1; D is perhaps TRBD1 (6 bases). The CDR3 is 16 amino acids. The germline V gene has CDR1 MDHEN and CDR2 SYDVKM. Trimming shortened V by 5 bases and J by 2 bases, and 18 bases separated the two germline ends.